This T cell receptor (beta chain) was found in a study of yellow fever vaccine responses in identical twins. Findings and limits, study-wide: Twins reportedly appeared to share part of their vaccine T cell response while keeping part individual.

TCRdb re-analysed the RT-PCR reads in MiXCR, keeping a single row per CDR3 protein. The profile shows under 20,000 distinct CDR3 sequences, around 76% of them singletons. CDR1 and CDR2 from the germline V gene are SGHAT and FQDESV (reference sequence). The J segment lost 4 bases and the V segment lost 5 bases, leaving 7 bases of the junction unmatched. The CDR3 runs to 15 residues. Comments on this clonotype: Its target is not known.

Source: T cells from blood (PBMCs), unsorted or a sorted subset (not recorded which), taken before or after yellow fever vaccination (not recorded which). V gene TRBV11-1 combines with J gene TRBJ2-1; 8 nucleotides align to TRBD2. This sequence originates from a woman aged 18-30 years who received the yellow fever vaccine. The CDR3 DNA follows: TGTGCCAGCAGCCGCGGGGGGCCGCAATACAATGAGCAGTTCTTC. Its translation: CASSRGGPQYNEQFF.